These T cell receptor beta chains were read from a single sample in a study of cytomegalovirus exposure and HLA in healthy donors. Profiling relied on immunoSEQ multiplex PCR, and the TCRdb table lists in-frame clones only, not all of them. The profile shows tens of thousands of clones, roughly 83% of them singletons. Sequences were obtained from PBMCs. The receptor set was obtained from a woman aged 40-49 years in good health and CMV-seropositive. The CDR3 runs from the conserved cysteine through the conserved F or W. Each record gives: clone size, J gene, V gene, D gene, CDR3 DNA, CDR3 protein. D genes are given only for firm matches. Some rows have no size entry. The others give once, few or many, or a class for an expanded clone.

>-|TRBJ2-1|TRBV14|-
TGTGCCAGCAGCCAAGATCCAGGGTGGTGGGGCAATGAGCAGTTCTTC
CASSQDPGWWGNEQFF
>-|TRBJ2-7|TRBV29-1|TRBD1
TGCAGCGTTGAACGTCGAGACAGGGGCAACGAGCAGTACTTC
CSVERRDRGNEQYF
>-|TRBJ2-7|TRBV4-2|TRBD1
TGTGCCAGCAGCCAAGATCCGACAGGGGGGGTCTACGAGCAGTACTTC
CASSQDPTGGVYEQYF
>once|TRBJ2-2|TRBV25-1|-
TGTGCCAGCAGTCAAAAGAGACTAGAGGAGGAGGAGCTGTTTTTT
CASSQKRLEEEELFF
>-|TRBJ1-1|TRBV7-9|-
TGTTCCAGCAGCTTAAACTCGTACACTGAAGCTTTCTTT
CSSSLNSYTEAFF
>-|TRBJ2-1|TRBV4-3|-
TGCGCCAGCAGCCAAGATTGGGGGGACAGAACATACAATGAGCAGTTCTTC
CASSQDWGDRTYNEQFF
>-|TRBJ2-1|TRBV27|TRBD1
TGTGCCAGCAGTTTCACCCCAACAGGGGACAATGAGCAGTTCTTC
CASSFTPTGDNEQFF
>-|TRBJ1-1|TRBV10-2|-
TGCGCCAGCAGTGAATGGGGGGGCCTCATGAACACTGAAGCTTTCTTT
CASSEWGGLMNTEAFF
>-|TRBJ2-3|TRBV5-1|TRBD2
TGCGCCAGCCGAGACAGACCGGGACTAGCCCCCGGTACGCAGTATTTT
CASRDRPGLAPGTQYF
>-|TRBJ1-2|TRBV10-1|-
TGCGCCAGCAGTGAAGTCCGGTCACCTCAAATCCATGGCTACACCTTC
CASSEVRSPQIHGYTF
>-|TRBJ1-4|TRBV18|TRBD1
TGTGCCAGCTCACCACGGGACAGGGGTCTCGGGGAAAAACTGTTTTTT
CASSPRDRGLGEKLFF
>-|TRBJ2-7|TRBV30|TRBD2
TGTGCCTTTAGCGGGAGACCCTACGAGCAGTACTTC
CAFSGRPYEQYF
>-|TRBJ2-7|TRBV7-2|TRBD1
TGTGCCAGCAGCTTAGACGGCACAGGGGTCTACGAGCAGTACTTC
CASSLDGTGVYEQYF
>-|TRBJ1-4|TRBV6-1|-
TGTGCCAGCAGTGAAGGGGCATGGGCAACTAATGAAAAACTGTTTTTT
CASSEGAWATNEKLFF
>-|TRBJ1-5|TRBV6-5|-
TGTGCCAGCAGTTATTCGGGAGGCAGGAATCAGCCCCAGCATTTT
CASSYSGGRNQPQHF
>-|TRBJ1-1|TRBV28|TRBD1
TGTGCCAGCAGTTCGACAGGGGTAGGGGATCCGAACACTGAAGCTTTCTTT
CASSSTGVGDPNTEAFF
>-|TRBJ2-2|TRBV28|TRBD2
TGTGCCAGCAGTTTATGCCCGGGACTAGCGGGAGGTTGCACCGGGGAGCTGTTTTTT
CASSLCPGLAGGCTGELFF
>once|TRBJ1-2|TRBV28|-
TGTGCCACCCGGTCCGGGGGGGGTTATTGGGGCTACACCTTC
CATRSGGGYWGYTF
>once|TRBJ1-1|TRBV11-2|TRBD1
TGTGCCAGCAGCCCCTCTACCACAGGGGCTACTGAAGCTTTCTTT
CASSPSTTGATEAFF
>-|TRBJ2-4|TRBV6-5|TRBD1
TGTGCCAGCAGTCGACAGGGGGGAGCCAAAAACATTCAGTACTTC
CASSRQGGAKNIQYF
>-|TRBJ2-1|TRBV7-9|TRBD2
TGTGCCAGCAGCCTCCCTAGCGGGAGAGACTATGAGCAGTTCTTC
CASSLPSGRDYEQFF
>-|TRBJ2-7|TRBV5-6|TRBD1
TGTGCCAGCAGCCAACCCGACAGGGCCGGCGAGCAGTACTTC
CASSQPDRAGEQYF
>-|TRBJ2-1|TRBV5-1|TRBD2
TGCGCCAGCAGCCAAGGGGAGTGGTCTAGCGGGCATGAGCAGTTCTTC
CASSQGEWSSGHEQFF
>-|TRBJ2-1|TRBV9|-
TGTGCCAGCAGCGAGGGCCCCGGGAACAGAGAAGGTGAGCAGTTCTTC
CASSEGPGNREGEQFF
>-|TRBJ1-2|TRBV11-1|-
TGTGCCAGCAGCGGCACGGGTCTTAACTATGGCTACACCTTC
CASSGTGLNYGYTF
>-|TRBJ1-1|TRBV5-1|TRBD1
TGCGCCAGCAGCTTGGACCCGGGACAGGGGCGGGAGGCTTTCTTT
CASSLDPGQGREAFF
>-|TRBJ2-7|TRBV7-9|-
TGTGCCAGCAGCTTAGACAGGCCCGAGCAGTACTTC
CASSLDRPEQYF
>-|TRBJ2-7|TRBV5-1|-
TGCGCCAGCAGCTGGGGAGAGCTCTACGAGCAGTACTTC
CASSWGELYEQYF